The rows below give T cell receptor beta chains drawn from one sample of a study of long-term antiretroviral therapy in people with HIV. This table comes from immunoSEQ multiplex PCR, and its TCRdb copy is limited to in-frame clones, with some not included. The sample lists under 35,000 clones; 94% were seen once. This sample comprised unsorted PBMCs, obtained about 5.1 years after starting antiretroviral therapy. These receptors were collected from a woman in her 50s with HIV. CDR3s leave out the opening cysteine and the closing phenylalanine or tryptophan. Fields, in order: V gene, clone size, CDR3 protein. A row's size may be missing; if present it is once, few, many or a size class.

>TRBV6-5|once
ASSRGLARETQY
>TRBV9|.
ASSPDRGQGEKLF
>TRBV5-1|.
ASSLRLAGGYNEQF
>TRBV5-4|.
ASSLWVVGSRSPLH
>TRBV7-2|.
ASSKGLAGGLNEQF
>TRBV19|.
ASRLGQGEQY
>TRBV7-9|.
ASSPTKGTEAF
>TRBV5-1|once
ASSLAGPGELF
>TRBV18|.
ASSPQEATNEKLF
>TRBV30|.
AWRWALSEGRTEAF
>TRBV15|few
ATSREGVAGGPFGDTQY
>TRBV30|.
AWTRGMDYEQY
>TRBV7-9|.
ASSLYGYYEQY
>TRBV18|.
ASSPPSTAPKEKLF
>TRBV7-9|.
ASSLGLAGSTDTQY
>TRBV5-1|.
ASSSADRGYEQY
>TRBV19|.
ASSVMTGDTEAF
>TRBV2|.
ASSEAAPSPYEQY
>TRBV30|.
ACREDYGYT
>TRBV5-1|.
ASSLEQLTGELF
>TRBV7-8|.
ASSLGQPNTEAF
>TRBV9|once
ASSVRTSPRETQY
>TRBV30|.
AWSLAIAGGTDTQY
>TRBV6-6|.
ASSLSTSAEFYEQY
>TRBV19|.
ASSTRHNEKLF
>TRBV6-5|.
ASKVGGGTAYGYT
>TRBV5-1|.
ASSPSPLAGGYYEQY
>TRBV18|.
ASSPGGFMNTEAF